This entry is about one TCR beta chain. Its specificity is not known. Since all of the isolated RNA was reverse transcribed, expressed TCRB transcripts were what got sequenced. Method: immunoSEQ multiplex PCR; TCRdb's copy keeps in-frame clones and lacks some. This sample has approximately 100,000 clones, with 25% to 30% found just once. Each of the sorted populations had a purity greater than 95%. The sample comes from a study of beta chain features in type 1 diabetes. Notes on the study in general: Short templates might get an advantage during PCR, and this would be equal in patients and controls. Within each of all four CD4+ subsets, Type 1 diabetes patients had TCRB CDR3s that were moderately but significantly shorter. Fewer junction insertions and more nucleotide deletions appeared in type 1 diabetes patients.

The length of the CDR3 is 13 residues. Germline V gene lookup returns CDR1 LNHDA and CDR2 SQIVND (reference sequence). Trimming took off 0 bases at V and 4 bases at J, with 6 bases between the two ends. Sequencing was done on a sample of central memory CD4+ T cells from blood. This receptor was identified in a woman younger than 30 with type 1 diabetes. The chain carries TRBV19 and TRBJ1-2; D is unresolved. CDR3 sequence reads: CASSIDGIYGYTF. The CDR3 DNA reads as TGTGCCAGTAGTATAGACGGGATCTATGGCTACACCTTC. Full variable domain (remainder filled in from reference TRBV19 and TRBJ1-2): DGGITQSPKYLFRKEGQNVTLSCEQNLNHDAMYWYRQDPGQGLRLIYYSQIVNDFQKGDIAEGYSVSREKKESFPLTVTSAQKNPTAFYLCASSIDGIYGYTFGSGTRLTVV.